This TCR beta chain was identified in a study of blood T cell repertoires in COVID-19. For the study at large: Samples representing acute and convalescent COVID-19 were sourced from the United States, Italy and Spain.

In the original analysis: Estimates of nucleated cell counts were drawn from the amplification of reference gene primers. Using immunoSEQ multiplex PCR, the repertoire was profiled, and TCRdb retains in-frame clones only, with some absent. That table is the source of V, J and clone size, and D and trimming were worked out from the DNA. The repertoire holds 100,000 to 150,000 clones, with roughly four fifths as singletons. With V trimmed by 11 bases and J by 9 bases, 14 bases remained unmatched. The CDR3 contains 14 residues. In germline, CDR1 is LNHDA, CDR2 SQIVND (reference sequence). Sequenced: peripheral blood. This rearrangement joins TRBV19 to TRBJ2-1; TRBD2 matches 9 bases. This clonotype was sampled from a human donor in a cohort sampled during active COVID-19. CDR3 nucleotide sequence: TGTGCCCGCCGGGGGCGGGGGGGCGGCGGTGAGCAGTTCTTC. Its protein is CARRGRGGGGEQFF.